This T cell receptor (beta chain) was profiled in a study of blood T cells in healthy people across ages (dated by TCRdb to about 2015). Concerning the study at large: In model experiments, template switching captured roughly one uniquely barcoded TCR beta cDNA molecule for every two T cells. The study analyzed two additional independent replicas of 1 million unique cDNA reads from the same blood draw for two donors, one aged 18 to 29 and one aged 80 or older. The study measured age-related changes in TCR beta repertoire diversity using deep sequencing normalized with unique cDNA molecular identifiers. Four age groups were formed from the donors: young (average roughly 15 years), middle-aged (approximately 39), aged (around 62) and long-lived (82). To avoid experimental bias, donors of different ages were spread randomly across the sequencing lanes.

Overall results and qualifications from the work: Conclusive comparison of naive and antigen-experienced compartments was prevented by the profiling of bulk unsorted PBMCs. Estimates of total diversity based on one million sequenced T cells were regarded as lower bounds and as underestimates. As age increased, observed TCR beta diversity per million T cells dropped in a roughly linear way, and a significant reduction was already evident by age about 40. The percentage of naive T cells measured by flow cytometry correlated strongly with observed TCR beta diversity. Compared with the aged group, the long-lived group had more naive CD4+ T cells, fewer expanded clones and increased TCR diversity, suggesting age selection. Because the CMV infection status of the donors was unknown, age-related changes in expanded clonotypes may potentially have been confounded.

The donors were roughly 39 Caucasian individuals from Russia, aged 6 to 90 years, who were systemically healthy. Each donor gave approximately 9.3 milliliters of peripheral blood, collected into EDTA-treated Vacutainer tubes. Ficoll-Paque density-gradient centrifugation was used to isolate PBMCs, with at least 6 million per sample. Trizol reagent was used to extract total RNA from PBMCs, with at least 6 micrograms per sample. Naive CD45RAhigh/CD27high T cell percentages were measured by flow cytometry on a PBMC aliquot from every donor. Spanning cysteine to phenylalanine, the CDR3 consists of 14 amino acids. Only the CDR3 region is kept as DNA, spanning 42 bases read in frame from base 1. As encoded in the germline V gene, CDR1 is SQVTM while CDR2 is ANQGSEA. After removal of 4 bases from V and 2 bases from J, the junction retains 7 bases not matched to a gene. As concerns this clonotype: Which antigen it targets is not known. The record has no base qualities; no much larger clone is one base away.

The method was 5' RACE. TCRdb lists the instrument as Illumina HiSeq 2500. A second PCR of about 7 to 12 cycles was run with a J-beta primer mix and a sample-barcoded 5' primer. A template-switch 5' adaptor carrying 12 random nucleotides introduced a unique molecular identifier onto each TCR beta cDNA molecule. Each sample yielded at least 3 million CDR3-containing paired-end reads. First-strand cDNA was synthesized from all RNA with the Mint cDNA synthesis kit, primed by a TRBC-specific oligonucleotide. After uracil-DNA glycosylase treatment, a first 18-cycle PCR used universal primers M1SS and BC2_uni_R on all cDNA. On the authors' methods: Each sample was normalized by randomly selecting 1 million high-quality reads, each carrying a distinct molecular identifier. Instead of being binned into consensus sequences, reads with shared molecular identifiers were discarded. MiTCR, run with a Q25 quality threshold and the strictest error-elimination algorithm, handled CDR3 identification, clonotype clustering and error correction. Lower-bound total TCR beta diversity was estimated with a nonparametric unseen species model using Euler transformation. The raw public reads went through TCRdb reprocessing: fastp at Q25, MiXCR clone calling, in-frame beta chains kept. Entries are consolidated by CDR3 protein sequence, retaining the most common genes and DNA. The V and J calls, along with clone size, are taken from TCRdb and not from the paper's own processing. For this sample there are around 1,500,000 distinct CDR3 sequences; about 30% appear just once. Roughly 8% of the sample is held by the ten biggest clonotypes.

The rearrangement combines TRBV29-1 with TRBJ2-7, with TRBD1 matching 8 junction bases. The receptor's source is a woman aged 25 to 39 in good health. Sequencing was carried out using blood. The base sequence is TGCAGCGTTGCGTCCGGGACAGGTGCCTACGAGCAGTACTTC. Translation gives CSVASGTGAYEQYF.